This TCR beta chain was profiled in a study of T cells in Graves' hyperthyroidism and ophthalmopathy. Study background: Peripheral blood was drawn at first diagnosis, prior to all treatment.

TCR beta CDR3 sequences were amplified from RNA transcripts. With the HTBI primer set, the TCR CDR3 went through a first round of RT-PCR. TCRdb fed the multiplex PCR reads into MiXCR, producing one record per CDR3 protein. The sample lists about 480,000 distinct CDR3 sequences, roughly 25% occurring once. With 7 bases clipped from V and 1 base from J, the junction kept 4 bases outside the gene matches. The CDR3 sequence is 13 residues long. From germline, CDR1 is GTSNPN and CDR2 SVGIG (reference sequence). In its sample, this clonotype was seen many times. Its matching antigen is unknown. Study-level points and caveats: Most clonotypes expanded in the thyroid (above 0.001) were also present in blood. A model of 13 V-J pairs discriminated ophthalmopathy from stable hyperthyroidism. Ophthalmopathy was model-predicted a median about 7.1 months pre-onset.

The sequence was collected from a woman under 40 with Graves' ophthalmopathy. The specimen was blood. The chain recombines TRBV30 with TRBJ2-5; 9 bases agree with TRBD1. CDR3 nucleotides: TGTGCCTCCAGGGACAGGGCCCAAGAGACCCAGTACTTC. Translated, it gives CASRDRAQETQYF.